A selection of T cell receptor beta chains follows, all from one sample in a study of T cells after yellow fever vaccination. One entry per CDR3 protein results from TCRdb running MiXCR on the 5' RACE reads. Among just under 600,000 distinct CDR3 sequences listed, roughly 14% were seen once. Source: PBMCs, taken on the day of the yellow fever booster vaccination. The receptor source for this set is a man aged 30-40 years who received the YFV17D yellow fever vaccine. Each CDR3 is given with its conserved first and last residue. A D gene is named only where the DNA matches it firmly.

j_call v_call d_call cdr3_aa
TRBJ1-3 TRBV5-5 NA CASSSTGGIAGNTIYF
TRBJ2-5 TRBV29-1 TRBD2 CSGTSGQETQYF
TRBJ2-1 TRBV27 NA CASVGIGVSSYNEQFF
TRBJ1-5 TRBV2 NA CASSGGSLEGPQHF
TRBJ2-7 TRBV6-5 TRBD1 CASSYSGQGYEQYF
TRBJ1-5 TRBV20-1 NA CSATDRSNQPQHF
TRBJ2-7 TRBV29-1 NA CSVLTGEGYEQYF
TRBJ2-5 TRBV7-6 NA CASSVRPGQETQYF
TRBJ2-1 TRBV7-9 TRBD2 CASSPIMRETNEQFF
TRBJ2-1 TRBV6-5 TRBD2 CASSSSRTSGRFGEQFF
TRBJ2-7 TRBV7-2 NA CASSPFGSALYEQYF
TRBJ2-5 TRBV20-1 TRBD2 CSARRAGGQTQYF
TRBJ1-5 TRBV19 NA CASSMITGARSQPQHF
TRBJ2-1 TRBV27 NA CASSSWGASYNEQFF
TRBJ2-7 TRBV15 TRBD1 CATSSTTGNYEQYF
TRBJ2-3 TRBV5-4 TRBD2 CASSWGGRGTDTQYF
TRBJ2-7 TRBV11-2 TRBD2 CASSGLAGTLSYEQYF
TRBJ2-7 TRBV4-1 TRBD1 CASSHYGTGPYEQYF
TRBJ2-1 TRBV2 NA CASSRRVSGQHNEQFF
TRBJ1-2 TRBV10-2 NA CASTTGPYGYTF
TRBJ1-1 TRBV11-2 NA CASSFLEFGVPSKAFF
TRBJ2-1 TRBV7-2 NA CATTITGRNEQFF
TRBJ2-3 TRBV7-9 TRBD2 CASSDGGGNTQYF
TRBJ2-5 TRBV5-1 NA CASSLGNEETQYF
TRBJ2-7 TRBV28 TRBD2 CASRPTGTSGNSESPYEQYF
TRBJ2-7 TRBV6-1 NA CASSPRGLYIDEQYF
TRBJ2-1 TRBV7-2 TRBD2 CASSLVRTSGNEQFF
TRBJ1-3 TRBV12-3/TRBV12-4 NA CASSVGYTIYF